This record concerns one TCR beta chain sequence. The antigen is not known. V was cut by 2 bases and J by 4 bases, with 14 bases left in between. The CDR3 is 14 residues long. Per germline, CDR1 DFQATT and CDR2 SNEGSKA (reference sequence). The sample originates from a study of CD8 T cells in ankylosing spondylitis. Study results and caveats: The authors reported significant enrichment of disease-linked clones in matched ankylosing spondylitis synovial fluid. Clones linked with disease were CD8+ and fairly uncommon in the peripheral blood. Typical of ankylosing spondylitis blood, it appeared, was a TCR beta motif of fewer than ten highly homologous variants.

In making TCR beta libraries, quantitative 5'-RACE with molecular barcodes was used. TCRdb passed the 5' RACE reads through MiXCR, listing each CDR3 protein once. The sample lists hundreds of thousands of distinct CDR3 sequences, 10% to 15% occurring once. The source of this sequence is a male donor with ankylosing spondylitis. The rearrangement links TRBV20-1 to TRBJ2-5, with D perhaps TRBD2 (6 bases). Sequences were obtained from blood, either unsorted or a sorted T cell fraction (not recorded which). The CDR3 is CSARYGGYGETQYF. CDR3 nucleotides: TGCAGTGCTAGATACGGAGGGTATGGAGAGACCCAGTACTTC.